This record looks at one TCR beta chain sequence and its context. This clone was counted only a few times. What this receptor recognizes is not known. No base quality information exists; no much larger clone differs at one position. The sample belongs to a study of blood T cell repertoires in COVID-19 (TCRdb year 2020). In terms of the full investigation: Collaborator samples came from the United States, Italy and Spain and covered acute and convalescent phases of COVID-19. The samples were drawn from the first 160 participants of the ongoing ImmuneRACE study and from over 950 subjects provided by 6 global collaborators. The dataset comprised deeply sampled blood TCRbeta repertoires from subjects exposed to, actively infected with, or recovered from COVID-19. The repertoires were released in a freely available public database meant as a resource for research on the immune response to SARS-CoV-2. The material from the prospective study consisted of cDNA or gDNA derived from T cells, B-cell-depleted T cells, or PBMCs. A de-identified subject ID, COVID-19 status, age in years and sex were almost always included in the sample metadata. Where available, HLA class I and class II types were taken from metadata supplied by the sample provider and were not determined by assay-based typing.

Whole blood was collected in K2EDTA tubes by collaborating institutions according to the institutions' own protocols. Collaborator samples were shipped for TCRbeta analysis as frozen whole blood, isolated PBMCs, or DNA extracted from either sample type. The full study reports these points: Clinical and demographic metadata were provided uncurated, with the amount varying by source and participant.

Trimming removed 2 bases from V and 2 bases from J, leaving 8 bases between the germline ends. CDR1 and CDR2 are read off the germline V gene as SGHRS and YFSETQ. The CDR3 runs 15 amino acids, cysteine and phenylalanine included. This entry keeps only the CDR3 DNA: 45 bases, framed from base 1. TCRbeta CDR3 regions were amplified from genomic DNA by means of the immunoSEQ Assay, a bias-controlled multiplex PCR. As for the authors' bioinformatics: The number of nucleated cells in each sample was estimated by amplification of reference gene primers within the assay. To quantify the absolute abundance of each unique TCRbeta CDR3 rearrangement, sequence reads were collapsed and filtered. For each sample, productive Simpson clonality was calculated as the square root of Simpson's diversity index across productive rearrangements. TCRdb stores this immuneACCESS table with in-frame sequences only. Part of the clones is absent; in the studies checked, under half of the shortfall reflects unresolved V genes, and no reason is known for the rest. V and J calls plus clone size are reproduced from that table; the DNA served to infer D and trimming. This sample comprises around 150,000 clones, 70% to 80% of them detected only once. Of the sample, about 15% is held by the ten largest clones.

Sample: peripheral blood. This chain is built from TRBV5-1 and TRBJ2-6; matching of 6 bases hints at TRBD1 as the D gene. This sequence originates from a man aged 50 to 60 with acute or convalescent COVID-19. The base sequence is TGCGCCAGCAGCTTTACAGGGCCTGGGGCCAACGTCCTGACTTTC. It translates as CASSFTGPGANVLTF.